A selection of T cell receptor beta chains follows, all from one sample in a study of long-term antiretroviral therapy in people with HIV. Produced via immunoSEQ multiplex PCR; TCRdb's table is partial and in-frame only. The sample yields over 35,000 clones, approximately 86% seen once. The sample in question was unsorted PBMCs, obtained just before starting antiretroviral therapy. The receptors here all came from a woman aged 18 to 35 with HIV. Each CDR3 is given with its conserved first and last residue. A D gene is named only where the DNA matches it firmly. Expanded clones get a size class; other rows say once, few or many, or leave the size out.

>TRBV7-3|.|TRBJ1-1|.
CASSLSLNTEAFF
TGTGCCAGCAGCTTAAGCTTAAACACTGAAGCTTTCTTT
>TRBV18|.|TRBJ2-7|TRBD2
CASSPGLAGGRSSEQYF
TGTGCCAGCTCTCCAGGACTAGCGGGAGGCCGATCGAGCGAGCAGTACTTC
>TRBV4-1|.|TRBJ2-2|TRBD1
CASSQETGGTGELFF
TGCGCCAGCAGCCAAGAAACAGGGGGCACCGGGGAGCTGTTTTTT
>TRBV5-6|.|TRBJ2-3|TRBD2
CASSWGLAGGGDTQYF
TGTGCCAGCAGCTGGGGATTAGCGGGAGGGGGAGATACGCAGTATTTT
>TRBV19|.|TRBJ1-2|.
CASSISGTVGYGYTF
TGTGCCAGTAGTATCTCAGGAACAGTGGGCTATGGCTACACCTTC
>TRBV25-1|few|TRBJ2-7|TRBD2
CASSESRREGYEQYF
TGTGCCAGCAGTGAATCTCGGCGGGAGGGCTACGAGCAGTACTTC
>TRBV7-6|.|TRBJ2-7|.
CASSLGRGQVYEQYF
TGTGCCAGCAGCTTAGGGCGAGGGCAAGTCTACGAGCAGTACTTC
>TRBV5-4|.|TRBJ2-7|.
CASSLLSYEQYF
TGTGCCAGCAGCTTGTTGTCCTACGAGCAGTACTTC
>TRBV5-1|.|TRBJ1-1|.
CATRRESDGLNTEAFF
TGCGCTACTCGAAGGGAGTCAGACGGACTGAACACTGAAGCTTTCTTT
>TRBV5-4|.|TRBJ2-4|TRBD2
CASSWGGGDIQYF
TGTGCCAGCAGCTGGGGTGGGGGGGACATTCAGTACTTC
>TRBV27|.|TRBJ1-1|TRBD1
CASSFQGTGIGTEAFF
TGTGCCAGCAGTTTCCAGGGGACAGGGATCGGCACTGAAGCTTTCTTT
>TRBV19|few|TRBJ1-5|.
CASSIGWGNNQPQHF
TGTGCCAGTAGTATAGGGTGGGGGAACAATCAGCCCCAGCATTTT
>TRBV7-2|.|TRBJ2-5|.
CASSLAQGRETQYF
TGTGCCAGCAGCTTAGCGCAGGGTCGTGAGACCCAGTACTTC
>TRBV9|.|TRBJ2-7|.
CASSPSMGGATYEQYF
TGTGCCAGCAGCCCCTCTATGGGGGGAGCTACCTACGAGCAGTACTTC
>TRBV5-4|.|TRBJ2-7|TRBD1
CASSPGGYSYEQYF
TGTGCCAGCAGCCCAGGGGGATACTCCTACGAGCAGTACTTC
>TRBV7-3|.|TRBJ2-5|.
CASSARAPTPVMETQYF
TGTGCCAGCAGCGCAAGGGCCCCTACGCCGGTAATGGAGACCCAGTACTTC
>TRBV27|.|TRBJ2-6|.
CASSGGTGSGANVLTF
TGTGCCAGCAGTGGGGGAACAGGGAGTGGGGCCAACGTCCTGACTTTC
>TRBV6-4|.|TRBJ1-2|.
CASSDSIVRDGPLGGYTF
TGTGCCAGCAGTGACTCGATTGTCAGGGATGGCCCTCTGGGGGGCTACACCTTC
>TRBV28|few|TRBJ1-2|TRBD1
CASSLRRDRGIYGYTF
TGTGCCAGCAGTTTAAGGAGGGACAGGGGGATCTATGGCTACACCTTC
>TRBV18|.|TRBJ1-4|.
CASSPLVNEKLFF
TGTGCCAGCTCACCACTCGTTAATGAAAAACTGTTTTTT
>TRBV6-1|.|TRBJ1-5|.
CASSDRFGGSNQPQHF
TGTGCCAGCAGTGATCGGTTCGGGGGCAGCAATCAGCCCCAGCATTTT
>TRBV7-9|.|TRBJ2-7|.
CASSPVGGAKYEQYF
TGTGCCAGCAGTCCCGTAGGGGGGGCGAAGTACGAGCAGTACTTC
>TRBV7-9|.|TRBJ2-3|TRBD1
CASSSRTGKATDTQYF
TGTGCCAGCAGCTCAAGGACAGGGAAAGCCACAGATACGCAGTATTTT
>TRBV27|.|TRBJ1-5|.
CASSLSAVQPQHF
TGTGCCAGCAGTTTATCCGCGGTTCAGCCCCAGCATTTT
>TRBV10-3|.|TRBJ2-2|TRBD1
CAITNRGQDTGELFF
TGTGCCATCACCAATAGGGGGCAGGACACCGGGGAGCTGTTTTTT
>TRBV4-3|.|TRBJ2-5|TRBD1
CASSQGDSIQETQYF
TGCGCCAGCAGCCAAGGGGACAGTATACAAGAGACCCAGTACTTC
>TRBV7-9|.|TRBJ1-1|.
CASSLWGGTEAFF
TGTGCCAGCAGCTTATGGGGGGGGACTGAAGCTTTCTTT
>TRBV27|.|TRBJ1-5|.
CASSSVLGGTSNQPQHF
TGTGCCAGCAGTTCTGTTCTGGGGGGAACTAGCAATCAGCCCCAGCATTTT
>TRBV5-6|.|TRBJ1-1|.
CASSFGSNTEAFF
TGTGCCAGCAGCTTCGGATCGAACACTGAAGCTTTCTTT
>TRBV11-3|.|TRBJ2-7|.
CASSLDPDYEQYF
TGTGCCAGCAGCTTAGATCCGGACTACGAGCAGTACTTC
>TRBV7-9|.|TRBJ2-4|TRBD2
CASSPSGNPIAKNIQYF
TGTGCCAGCAGTCCTAGCGGTAACCCCATAGCCAAAAACATTCAGTACTTC
>TRBV7-9|.|TRBJ2-5|TRBD2
CASSEGLAGAVETQYF
TGTGCCAGCAGCGAGGGACTAGCGGGAGCCGTAGAGACCCAGTACTTC
>TRBV5-8|few|TRBJ2-2|.
CASSNREYTGELFF
TGTGCCAGCAGTAATCGGGAGTACACCGGGGAGCTGTTTTTT
>TRBV19|.|TRBJ2-3|.
CASESDTQYF
TGTGCCAGTGAATCGGATACGCAGTATTTT
>TRBV5-4|few|TRBJ1-1|.
CASSLASNTEAFF
TGTGCCAGCAGCTTGGCCAGCAACACTGAAGCTTTCTTT
>TRBV15|.|TRBJ2-3|TRBD1
CATSLRDRGPTDTQYF
TGTGCCACCAGCTTACGGGACAGGGGGCCCACAGATACGCAGTATTTT